One and the same sample provided the 17 T cell receptor beta chains below, sequenced in a study of CD8+CD57+ T cells in acquired aplastic anemia. The template used for profiling TCR beta VDJ and CDR3 was genomic DNA. TCRdb called the reads again in MiXCR, with one record for every CDR3 protein. The sample has 180,000 or so distinct CDR3 sequences, approximately 45% seen once. The sample taken for sequencing was sorted CD4+, CD8+, or CD8+CD57+ T cells (not recorded which) from PBMCs. The source is a human donor in good health.

This clonotype showed up many times. This rearrangement joins TRBV7-9 to TRBJ1-1; no clear D gene. Trimming pared 3 bases from V and 1 base from J, leaving 6 bases between. Germline lookup yields CDR1 SEHNR and CDR2 FQNEAQ (reference sequence). The CDR3 contains 13 residues. This CDR3 reads CASSFAGNTEAFF. CDR3 nucleotides: TGTGCCAGCAGCTTTGCCGGGAACACTGAAGCTTTCTTT.

In the case of this clonotype: A read error is possible here, since a much larger clone lies one base away. The chain's CDR3 is CASMQDREYPEAFF. The CDR3 bases are TGTGCCAGCATGCAAGACAGGGAGTATCCTGAAGCTTTCTTT. This rearrangement joins TRBV7-8 to TRBJ1-1, with 7 bases aligning to TRBD1. This CDR3 comprises 14 residues. Germline trimming cut 7 bases from V and 6 bases from J; bases unmatched to any gene: 11. The germline V gene encodes CDR1 SGHVS and CDR2 FQNEAQ.

The chain combines TRBV18 with TRBJ2-1; 7 bases are shared with TRBD2. Germline lookup yields CDR1 KGHSH and CDR2 LQKENI. J was trimmed by 8 bases and V by 10 bases; bases with no gene match: 14. CDR3 length: 14 residues. CDR3 DNA: TGTGCCACCCAACGTGGCGGGAGTAGTGATGAGCAGTTCTTC. It specifies CATQRGGSSDEQFF.

The chain recombines TRBV6-4 with TRBJ2-3; 13 nucleotides match TRBD2. There are 19 residues in the CDR3. Germline trimming cut 6 bases from V and 0 bases from J; bases unmatched to any gene: 12. From germline, CDR1 is MRHNA and CDR2 SNTAGT. CDR3 residues: CASSDPPTSGRPSTDTQYF. The CDR3 nucleotides read TGTGCCAGCAGCGACCCGCCGACTAGCGGGAGGCCGAGCACAGATACGCAGTATTTT.

Written as DNA, the CDR3 is TGTGCCACCAGTCTAGGGACAGGGTTCAGTAGGAACTATGGCTACACCTTC. Protein sequence: CATSLGTGFSRNYGYTF. This chain uses TRBV15 with TRBJ1-2; TRBD1 matches at 9 bases. The V and J ends lost 6 bases and 2 bases, in that order; junction bases with no gene match: 13. Germline CDR1 and CDR2: LNHNV and YYDKDF (reference sequence). This CDR3 comprises 17 residues.

V gene TRBV20-1 combines with J gene TRBJ2-2, with TRBD2 matching over 8 bases. The CDR3 spans 14 residues. CDR1 is DFQATT, CDR2 SNEGSKA, per germline (reference sequence). With V trimmed by 2 bases and J by 5 bases, 4 bases remained unmatched. The CDR3 nucleotides read TGCAGTGCTAGACCAGCGGGAGTTACCGGGGAGCTGTTTTTT. Its translation: CSARPAGVTGELFF.

The V gene is TRBV5-6, the J gene TRBJ2-4; tentative D call: TRBD1 (5 bases). Germline assignment: CDR1 SGHDT and CDR2 YYEEEE. The germline V and J ends were trimmed by 4 bases and 11 bases, with 16 bases remaining between them. There are 13 residues in the CDR3. The CDR3 DNA sequence: TGTGCCAGCAGCCTTGTACAGGCCGACGTTCAGTACTTC. Encoded protein: CASSLVQADVQYF.

The CDR3 sequence is CSAGRDRLYEQYF. CDR3 nucleotide sequence: TGCAGTGCTGGCCGGGACAGACTCTACGAGCAGTACTTC. This sequence joins TRBV20-1 and TRBJ2-7, with 7 bases fitting TRBD1. The CDR3 is made up of 13 amino acids. The germline V gene has CDR1 DFQATT and CDR2 SNEGSKA (reference sequence). The ends lost 5 bases at V and 3 bases at J; junction bases unmatched: 7.

This clonotype has at least ten counts. The chain joins TRBV6-6 to TRBJ2-7; D perhaps matches TRBD2 (5 bases). The CDR3 sequence is 14 residues long. V was shortened by 2 bases and J by 2 bases, with 10 bases between the two germline ends. The V gene's germline CDR1 is MNHNY and CDR2 SVGAGI (reference sequence). CDR3 amino acids: CASSYRERPYEQYF. For the CDR3, the DNA is TGTGCCAGCAGTTACCGGGAACGCCCCTACGAGCAGTACTTC.

This clonotype was seen only a few times. This chain connects TRBV7-8 to TRBJ2-3; 8 bases fit TRBD1. Losses at the gene ends were 0 bases for V and 1 base for J; bases not matched to a gene: 0. This CDR3 is built from 15 residues. The V gene's germline CDR1 is SGHVS and CDR2 FQNEAQ. This CDR3 is CASSLAGQGTDTQYF. The DNA of the CDR3 is TGTGCCAGCAGCTTAGCGGGACAGGGCACAGATACGCAGTATTTT.

At least ten counts were recorded for this clonotype. The gene calls are TRBV13 and TRBJ2-2; 9 positions match TRBD1. This CDR3 comprises 15 residues. Per germline, CDR1 PRHDT and CDR2 FYEKMQ (reference sequence). V lost 3 bases and J lost 3; bases outside the gene matches: 2. The CDR3 bases are TGTGCCAGCAGCTTCCGGGACAGGGACACCGGGGAGCTGTTTTTT. Residues: CASSFRDRDTGELFF. Combining the CDR3 with reference TRBV13 and TRBJ2-2 gives the whole variable domain AAGVIQSPRHLIKEKRETATLKCYPIPRHDTVYWYQQGPGQDPQFLISFYEKMQSDKGSIPDRFSAQQFSDYHSELNMSSLELGDSALYFCASSFRDRDTGELFFGEGSRLTVL.

This clonotype has only a few counts. The rearrangement uses TRBV20-1 and TRBJ2-7, with 7 bases identical to TRBD1. Per germline, CDR1 DFQATT and CDR2 SNEGSKA (reference sequence). V shed 3 bases and J 2 bases; nucleotides not matched to a gene: 7. This CDR3 is built from 14 residues. The CDR3 DNA reads as TGCAGTGCTAGCAAACCGGGGACAGCCTACGAGCAGTACTTC. Protein sequence: CSASKPGTAYEQYF.

The chain is built from TRBV13 and TRBJ2-7, with TRBD1 as a possible D gene (5 bases). The V and J ends lost 1 base and 1 base respectively, with 11 bases between them. Germline V gene sequence: CDR1 PRHDT, CDR2 FYEKMQ (reference sequence). CDR3 length: 15 residues. For the CDR3, the DNA is TGTGCCAGCAGCTTAGATCAGGGCCCTTCCTACGAGCAGTACTTC. It specifies CASSLDQGPSYEQYF.

This chain uses TRBV10-2 with TRBJ2-2; a weak D match, TRBD1 (5 bases). CDR3 length: 15 amino acids. From germline, CDR1 is WSHSY and CDR2 SAAADI. The V gene lost 3 bases and the J gene lost 1 base, with 9 bases spanning the gap. CDR3: CASSDGQGNTGELFF. CDR3 bases: TGCGCCAGCAGTGATGGGCAGGGGAACACCGGGGAGCTGTTTTTT.

The chain carries TRBV19 and TRBJ2-4; D is perhaps TRBD1 (6 bases). The germline V gene encodes CDR1 LNHDA and CDR2 SQIVND (reference sequence). Trimming removed 5 bases from V and 8 bases from J, with 13 bases in between. The CDR3 loop spans 13 amino acids. The CDR3 bases are TGTGCCAGTAGTCCTACAGGGACGGACATTCAGTACTTC. It translates to CASSPTGTDIQYF.

In its sample, this clonotype was seen many times. A junction end diverges from the germline sequence, so it may reflect a read error. The rearrangement links TRBV7-8 to TRBJ2-1; 7 positions match TRBD2. The germline CDR1 and CDR2 sequences are SGHVS and FQNEAQ. This CDR3 spans 13 amino acids. The CDR3 is CASRGSAGTTSNF. The DNA of the CDR3 is TGTGCCAGCAGAGGATCTGCCGGGACTACCTCGAACTTC.

This clonotype was found many times. The chain combines TRBV19 with TRBJ2-2, with D perhaps matching TRBD1 (5 bases). There are 14 residues in the CDR3. V lost 10 bases and J lost 6, with 18 bases in between. The germline CDR1 and CDR2 sequences are LNHDA and SQIVND (reference sequence). The DNA of the CDR3 is TGTGCCACCCGTGGGCAGGGCAGCTCCGGGGAGCTGTTTTTT. This sequence encodes CATRGQGSSGELFF.